Listed here are 12 T cell receptor beta chains from one sample, sequenced in a study of vaccination and CD4 T cells after COVID-19. No cognate antigen is known for these TCRs. An Oncomine TCR Beta short-read assay was used to sequence the DNA from cultured CD4+ T cells. Each CDR3 protein is one row after TCRdb ran MiXCR on the PCR reads. There are about 14,000 distinct CDR3 sequences in the sample; around 46% occur only once, and roughly 12% lies in the top ten. Treatment defined: roughly 10-day PBMC culture with coronavirus spike peptide pools or control peptides (ViraFEST assay). The source material was CD4+ T cells from blood, cultured in vitro. The origin of the receptors is a human donor who had recovered from COVID-19.

This clonotype was recorded a few times. The chain recombines TRBV6-1 with TRBJ1-2, with D maybe TRBD1 (6 bases). Germline V gene lookup returns CDR1 MNHNS and CDR2 SASEGT. Trimming cost V 6 bases and J 1 base, with 9 bases left between them. The CDR3 totals 13 residues. CDR3 DNA: TGTGCCAGCAGGCGGGACATTAACTATGGCTACACCTTC. This gives the protein CASRRDINYGYTF.

This clonotype turned up a few times. The CDR3, as DNA: TGTGCCAGCAGGGCGACAGGGTTCCGCAATCAGCCCCAGCATTTT. Translation gives CASRATGFRNQPQHF. This chain joins TRBV6-1 and TRBJ1-5; 7 nucleotides match TRBD1. The CDR3 length is 15 residues. V lost 6 bases and J lost 2; bases outside the gene matches: 7. Germline V gives CDR1 MNHNS, CDR2 SASEGT.

The chain employs TRBV6-5 and TRBJ1-6, with TRBD1 identical over 7 bases. Germline trimming cut 0 bases from V and 9 bases from J; bases unmatched to any gene: 14. The length of the CDR3 is 18 residues. Per the germline V gene, CDR1 is MNHEY and CDR2 is SVGAGI. The CDR3 bases are TGTGCCAGCAGTTACTCGGTGGGTCGCCGGGACAGAAGTTCACCCCTCCACTTT. Protein product: CASSYSVGRRDRSSPLHF.

V gene TRBV20-1 combines with J gene TRBJ2-4; the match to TRBD1 covers 10 bases. Germline CDR1 DFQATT, CDR2 SNEGSKA (reference sequence). CDR3 length equals 16 residues. Trimming at V came to 5 bases and at J to 1 base, leaving 8 bases not matched to a gene. This CDR3 is CSALSPGQGAKNIQYF. DNA of the CDR3: TGCAGTGCTCTCTCCCCGGGACAGGGGGCCAAAAACATTCAGTACTTC.

This clonotype was counted a few times. The chain joins TRBV12-3 or TRBV12-4 to TRBJ1-2; TRBD1 matches at 8 bases. There are 14 residues in the CDR3. Unmatched junction bases numbered 7, after V lost 2 bases and J lost 8 bases. The DNA for the CDR3 is TGTGCCAGCAGTTTACCAGGGGGCGCGGGGGGCTACACCTTC. It encodes CASSLPGGAGGYTF.

The V call is TRBV6-2 or TRBV6-3, the J call TRBJ1-2; D uncertain. The CDR3 has 16 residues. Germline CDR1 and CDR2: MNHEY and SVGEGT. Trimming took off 5 bases at V and 0 bases at J, with 16 bases between the two ends. The CDR3 sequence: CASSESGLGANYGYTF. Here the CDR3 DNA reads TGTGCCAGCAGTGAGTCGGGGTTGGGAGCTAACTATGGCTACACCTTC.

CDR3 in DNA: TGCAGTGCTAGAGCAGGGACAGCGAGCTCTGGGGCCAACGTCCTGACTTTC. Translation gives CSARAGTASSGANVLTF. The chain is built from TRBV20-1 and TRBJ2-6, with 7 positions matching TRBD1. V shed 1 base, J shed 0 bases, and the junction held 6 bases outside the gene matches. Germline V gene lookup returns CDR1 DFQATT and CDR2 SNEGSKA (reference sequence). The CDR3 runs 17 residues.

This clonotype was picked up a small number of times. The chain couples TRBV20-1 to TRBJ1-5; tentatively, D is TRBD1 (5 bases). The germline CDR1 and CDR2 sequences are DFQATT and SNEGSKA (reference sequence). Trimming removed 7 bases at V and 6 bases at J, with 16 bases between. The CDR3 runs 13 residues. Here the CDR3 DNA reads TGCAGTGTCCTCCTTCGGGGGGTTCAGCCCCAGCATTTT. It encodes CSVLLRGVQPQHF.

V is TRBV6-1 and J is TRBJ2-1, with 9 positions matching TRBD2. Germline assignment: CDR1 MNHNS and CDR2 SASEGT. Trimming took 7 bases from V and 4 from J; bases not matched to a gene: 5. This CDR3 has 14 residues. CDR3 residues: CASMAGGRYNEQFF. In DNA, the CDR3 is TGTGCCAGCATGGCGGGGGGGCGGTACAATGAGCAGTTCTTC.

This clonotype has a handful of counts. The chain recombines TRBV25-1 with TRBJ2-5; D is unresolved. The CDR3 length is 10 residues. The germline CDR1 and CDR2 sequences are MGHDK and SYGVNS. V was cut by 6 bases and J by 4 bases, with 3 bases left in between. The CDR3 DNA follows: TGTGCCAGCAGGGGAGAGACCCAGTACTTC. Its protein product is CASRGETQYF.

The CDR3 loop is CASSLGGGGQPQHF. The DNA of the CDR3 is TGTGCCAGTAGTTTAGGAGGGGGCGGTCAGCCCCAGCATTTT. The rearrangement uses TRBV19 and TRBJ1-5; TRBD1 agrees at 7 bases. The CDR3 consists of 14 residues. Germline CDR1 reads LNHDA; CDR2 reads SQIVND (reference sequence). J gave up 6 bases and V 5 bases, and 7 bases lay outside the gene matches.

The V gene is TRBV2, the J gene TRBJ2-5; D not resolved. Trimming stripped 2 bases from V and 0 bases from J, with 4 bases between. This CDR3 has 13 amino acids. The germline CDR1 and CDR2 sequences are SNHLY and FYNNEI. CDR3 in DNA: TGTGCCAGCAGTGAAAGGTACCAAGAGACCCAGTACTTC. It is translated as CASSERYQETQYF.